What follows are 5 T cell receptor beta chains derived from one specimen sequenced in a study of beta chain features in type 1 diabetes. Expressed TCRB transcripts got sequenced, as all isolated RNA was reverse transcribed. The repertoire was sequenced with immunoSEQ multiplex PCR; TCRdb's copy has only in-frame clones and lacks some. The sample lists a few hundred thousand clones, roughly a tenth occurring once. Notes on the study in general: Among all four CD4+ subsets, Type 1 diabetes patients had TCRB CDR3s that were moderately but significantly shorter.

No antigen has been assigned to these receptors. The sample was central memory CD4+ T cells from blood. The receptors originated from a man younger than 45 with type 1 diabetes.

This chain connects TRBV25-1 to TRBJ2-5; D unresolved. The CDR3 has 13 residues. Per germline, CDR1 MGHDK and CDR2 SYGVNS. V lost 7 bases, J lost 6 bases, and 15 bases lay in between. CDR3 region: CASKGGVYKTQYF. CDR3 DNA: TGTGCCAGCAAGGGTGGGGTGTATAAGACCCAGTACTTC.

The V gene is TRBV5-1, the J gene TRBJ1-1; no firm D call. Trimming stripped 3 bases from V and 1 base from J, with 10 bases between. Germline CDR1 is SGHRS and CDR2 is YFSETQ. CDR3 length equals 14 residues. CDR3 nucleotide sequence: TGCGCCAGCAGCTCATATAGTACGAACACTGAAGCTTTCTTT. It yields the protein CASSSYSTNTEAFF.

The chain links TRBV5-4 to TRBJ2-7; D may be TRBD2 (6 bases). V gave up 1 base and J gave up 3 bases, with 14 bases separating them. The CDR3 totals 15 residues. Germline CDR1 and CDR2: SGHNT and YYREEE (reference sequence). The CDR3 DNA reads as TGTGCCAGCAGCTTGTATGCCGGGAGCGGCTACGAGCAGTACTTC. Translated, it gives CASSLYAGSGYEQYF.

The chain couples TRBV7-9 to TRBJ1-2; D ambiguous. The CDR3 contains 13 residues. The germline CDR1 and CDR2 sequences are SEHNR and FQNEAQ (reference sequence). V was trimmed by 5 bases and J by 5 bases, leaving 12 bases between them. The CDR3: CASSGLNQYGYTF. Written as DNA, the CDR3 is TGTGCCAGCAGCGGTTTAAATCAATATGGCTACACCTTC.

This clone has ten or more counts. As DNA, the CDR3 is TGTGCCAGCACAAAGGGGCTGAACACTGAAGCTTTCTTT. This codes for CASTKGLNTEAFF. The rearrangement uses TRBV28 and TRBJ1-1, with D possibly matching TRBD1 (5 bases). V was cut by 7 bases and J by 0 bases, with 9 bases left in between. The germline gives CDR1 MDHEN, CDR2 SYDVKM. The CDR3 spans 13 residues.